These T cell receptor beta chains were read from a single sample in a study of T cell responses to AZD1222 COVID-19 vaccine. Clones were read by immunoSEQ multiplex PCR, and TCRdb kept only the in-frame ones, dropping some. Of roughly 100,000 clones in the sample, 86% were seen once. The sample was peripheral blood, taken on day 0 of AZD1222 vaccination. The receptors were gathered from an adult in good health. CDR3s include the opening cysteine and the closing phenylalanine or tryptophan. D genes are given only for firm matches. Size values are once, few and many counts, or a class for expanded clones, and some rows have none.

CDR3aa,CDR3nt,d_gene,abundance,j_gene,v_gene
CASSQGSGGGPYEQYF,TGTGCCAGCAGCCAAGGGTCGGGAGGGGGCCCTTACGAGCAGTACTTC,.,.,TRBJ2-7,TRBV3-1/TRBV3-2
CARSPRGCYYNEQFF,TGTGCCAGAAGCCCCCGGGGCTGCTACTACAATGAGCAGTTCTTC,.,.,TRBJ2-1,TRBV5-3
CASSLARDSGETQYF,TGCGCCAGCAGCTTGGCTCGGGACAGCGGAGAGACCCAGTACTTC,TRBD1,.,TRBJ2-5,TRBV5-1
CATSDSGTRTTEAFF,TGTGCCACCAGTGATTCCGGGACAAGGACGACTGAAGCTTTCTTT,.,.,TRBJ1-1,TRBV24-1
CASSNLGNANEKLFF,TGTGCCAGCAGTAACTTGGGGAACGCTAATGAAAAACTGTTTTTT,.,.,TRBJ1-4,TRBV7-9
CASRERQGDSPLHF,TGTGCCAGCAGGGAAAGACAGGGCGATTCACCCCTCCACTTT,TRBD1,few,TRBJ1-6,TRBV7-9
CTSSSSPSSTSGRAEGTGELFF,TGCACCAGCAGCTCAAGCCCCTCGTCGACTAGCGGGAGGGCCGAGGGCACCGGGGAGCTGTTTTTT,.,.,TRBJ2-2,TRBV1
CASSPGTSGWDTQYF,TGTGCCAGCAGCCCCGGGACTAGCGGGTGGGATACGCAGTATTTT,TRBD2,once,TRBJ2-3,TRBV5-6
CASSDGQGSGYTF,TGTGCCAGTAGTGATGGACAGGGGTCTGGCTACACCTTC,TRBD1,once,TRBJ1-2,TRBV19
CASSQRSPGELFF,TGTGCCAGCAGCCAACGGTCCCCCGGGGAGCTGTTTTTT,.,.,TRBJ2-2,TRBV3-1/TRBV3-2
CASSRTLAGAVLPSYEQYF,TGTGCCAGCAGTCGTACACTAGCGGGGGCGGTCTTACCCTCCTACGAGCAGTACTTC,TRBD2,.,TRBJ2-7,TRBV6-6
CASRPGNRIPYEQYF,TGTGCCAGCAGACCAGGGAACAGGATACCCTACGAGCAGTACTTC,.,.,TRBJ2-7,TRBV28
CASSPLREEEKLFF,TGTGCCAGCAGCCCTTTACGAGAAGAGGAAAAACTGTTTTTT,.,once,TRBJ1-4,TRBV5-5
CATHRALRQEQYF,TGTGCCACGCACCGGGCCCTTCGTCAAGAGCAGTACTTC,.,.,TRBJ2-7,TRBV28
CATSRDKYSNSPLHF,TGTGCCACCAGCAGAGATAAGTACTCCAATTCACCCCTCCACTTT,.,many,TRBJ1-6,TRBV15
CASSLGGRPQHF,TGTGCCAGCAGCTTGGGGGGACGGCCCCAGCATTTT,.,.,TRBJ1-5,TRBV13
CASTTSSDRGLGGYTF,TGTGCCAGTACCACTTCCTCGGACAGGGGGCTAGGGGGCTACACCTTC,TRBD1,.,TRBJ1-2,TRBV19
CASGRREEETQYF,TGTGCCAGTGGGCGCAGGGAAGAAGAGACCCAGTACTTC,.,.,TRBJ2-5,TRBV6-5
CASSTPTGKGNYGYTF,TGTGCCAGCAGCACTCCGACAGGGAAGGGGAACTATGGCTACACCTTC,TRBD1,once,TRBJ1-2,TRBV2
CASSQEKGSNGDSPLHF,TGTGCCAGCAGCCAAGAGAAGGGATCCAATGGCGATTCACCCCTCCACTTT,.,.,TRBJ1-6,TRBV4-2
CATSDPLQGSEKLFF,TGTGCCACCAGTGATCCGCTACAGGGATCTGAAAAACTGTTTTTT,.,.,TRBJ1-4,TRBV24-1
CASSLGTGVDYGYTF,TGCGCCAGCAGCTTAGGGACAGGGGTAGACTATGGCTACACCTTC,TRBD1,few,TRBJ1-2,TRBV5-1
CASRKGLAASYEQYF,TGTGCCAGCAGGAAGGGACTAGCGGCGTCCTACGAGCAGTACTTC,TRBD2,.,TRBJ2-7,TRBV28
CASSLQGFGRNTEAFF,TGTGCCAGCAGCCTACAGGGGTTTGGAAGAAACACTGAAGCTTTCTTT,TRBD1,.,TRBJ1-1,TRBV7-9
CASSSHSRGGQVGEQFF,TGTGCCAGCAGTTCTCACTCCAGGGGCGGGCAGGTCGGGGAGCAGTTCTTC,.,.,TRBJ2-1,TRBV27
CASSLYRVAEAFF,TGTGCCAGCAGTTTGTACAGGGTCGCTGAAGCTTTCTTT,.,.,TRBJ1-1,TRBV6-5
CASSLAGTATWGYTF,TGTGCCAGCAGCTTAGCCGGGACAGCGACCTGGGGCTACACCTTC,TRBD1,.,TRBJ1-2,TRBV7-9
CASSQDWGGSGDTQYF,TGTGCCAGCAGCCAAGATTGGGGCGGGAGTGGAGATACGCAGTATTTT,TRBD2,medium-sized,TRBJ2-3,TRBV3-1/TRBV3-2
CASSLVGSSYEQYF,TGTGCCAGCAGCTTAGTTGGGAGCTCCTACGAGCAGTACTTC,.,.,TRBJ2-7,TRBV7-9
CASSSTASGNTIYF,TGCGCCAGCAGCTCAACCGCCTCTGGAAACACCATATATTTT,.,once,TRBJ1-3,TRBV5-1
CASSPIDSLPPNF,TGTGCCAGCAGCCCGATCGACAGTCTCCCCCCTAACTTC,.,.,TRBJ2-5,TRBV7-9
CAINGQDNSPLHF,TGTGCCATCAACGGACAGGATAATTCACCCCTCCACTTT,TRBD1,.,TRBJ1-6,TRBV10-3
CASSQQGNTEAFF,TGTGCCAGCAGCCAACAGGGGAACACTGAAGCTTTCTTT,.,medium-sized,TRBJ1-1,TRBV11-2
CASSPGQDYGYTF,TGTGCCAGCTCCCCTGGACAGGACTATGGCTACACCTTC,TRBD1,.,TRBJ1-2,TRBV18
CASSFDRVTYNEQFF,TGTGCCAGCAGTTTCGACAGGGTTACCTACAATGAGCAGTTCTTC,TRBD1,.,TRBJ2-1,TRBV6-5
CASSPRRQSSYEQYF,TGTGCCAGCTCACCACGACGGCAAAGCTCCTACGAGCAGTACTTC,.,.,TRBJ2-7,TRBV18
CASSVEPSGRASGTQYF,TGTGCCAGCAGCGTAGAGCCTAGCGGGAGGGCCTCTGGTACGCAGTATTTT,TRBD2,.,TRBJ2-3,TRBV9
CSVEIETPGELFF,TGCAGCGTTGAGATCGAGACTCCCGGGGAGCTGTTTTTT,.,.,TRBJ2-2,TRBV29-1
CASSSTETGANVLTF,TGCGCCAGCAGCTCGACCGAGACTGGGGCCAACGTCCTGACTTTC,.,.,TRBJ2-6,TRBV5-1
CSVVVGMDQPQHF,TGCAGCGTTGTTGTGGGGATGGATCAGCCCCAGCATTTT,.,.,TRBJ1-5,TRBV29-1
CASRATGDREISYGYTF,TGCGCCAGCAGGGCTACCGGGGACAGGGAGATCAGCTATGGCTACACCTTC,TRBD1,.,TRBJ1-2,TRBV10-1
CASSIAPWAETQYF,TGTGCCAGTAGTATTGCCCCTTGGGCTGAGACCCAGTACTTC,.,.,TRBJ2-5,TRBV19
CASSRLRTNTEAFF,TGTGCCAGCAGCCGTTTGCGGACGAACACTGAAGCTTTCTTT,.,once,TRBJ1-1,TRBV6-2/TRBV6-3